Listed below are T cell receptor beta chains from one sample, sequenced in a study of T cells in Graves' hyperthyroidism and ophthalmopathy. TCRdb redid the calling of the multiplex PCR reads with MiXCR, one entry per CDR3 protein. The table shows about 580,000 distinct CDR3 sequences, with roughly 13% occurring only once. Sequencing was carried out using blood. Receptors originate from a woman aged 25 to 39 with Graves' hyperthyroidism that later progressed to Graves' ophthalmopathy. CDR3s include the opening cysteine and the closing phenylalanine or tryptophan. The D gene is left open where the match is weak. Some rows mark clone size as missing; the rest say once, few, many or name a class of expanded clone.

j_call: TRBJ1-2; v_call: TRBV6-2/TRBV6-3; clone_size: NA; cdr3_length: 13; d_call: NA; cdr3_nt: TGTGCCAGCAGCTCCGAGGGGGACTATGGCTACACCTTC; cdr3_aa: CASSSEGDYGYTF
j_call: TRBJ2-1; v_call: TRBV24-1; clone_size: few; cdr3_length: 16; d_call: NA; cdr3_nt: TGTGCCACCAGTGATTTTGGCCAGGGGCCCCTCGGTGAGCAGTTCTTC; cdr3_aa: CATSDFGQGPLGEQFF
j_call: TRBJ1-5; v_call: TRBV4-2; clone_size: few; cdr3_length: 16; d_call: NA; cdr3_nt: TGTGCCAGCAGCCAAGGACGGTGGGTGAGCAATCAGCCCCAGCATTTT; cdr3_aa: CASSQGRWVSNQPQHF
j_call: TRBJ1-2; v_call: TRBV29-1; clone_size: many; cdr3_length: 13; d_call: NA; cdr3_nt: TGCAGCGTTAATGGGTGGGATAACTATGGCTACACCTTC; cdr3_aa: CSVNGWDNYGYTF
j_call: TRBJ1-2; v_call: TRBV28; clone_size: many; cdr3_length: 16; d_call: TRBD1; cdr3_nt: TGTGCCAGCACCGCAGGGGGGGGAAATTCTAACTATGGCTACACCTTC; cdr3_aa: CASTAGGGNSNYGYTF
j_call: TRBJ2-2; v_call: TRBV12-3/TRBV12-4; clone_size: many; cdr3_length: 15; d_call: NA; cdr3_nt: TGTGCCAGCAGTCCAGGGGTCTGGAACACCGGGGAGCTGTTTTTT; cdr3_aa: CASSPGVWNTGELFF
j_call: TRBJ2-5; v_call: TRBV6-2/TRBV6-3; clone_size: many; cdr3_length: 16; d_call: NA; cdr3_nt: TGTGCCAGCAGTTATCAACAGGGAAGTTTGGCGGAGACCCAGTACTTC; cdr3_aa: CASSYQQGSLAETQYF
j_call: TRBJ2-3; v_call: TRBV28; clone_size: many; cdr3_length: 15; d_call: TRBD1; cdr3_nt: TGTGCCAGCAGCCCAGGACAGGGACAGCTAGATACGCAGTATTTT; cdr3_aa: CASSPGQGQLDTQYF
j_call: TRBJ1-5; v_call: TRBV5-1; clone_size: few; cdr3_length: 15; d_call: TRBD1; cdr3_nt: TGCGCCAGCAGCTTAGACACAGGGGGTTTTCAGCCCCAGCATTTT; cdr3_aa: CASSLDTGGFQPQHF
j_call: TRBJ1-3; v_call: TRBV30; clone_size: many; cdr3_length: 16; d_call: NA; cdr3_nt: TGTGCCTGGTTCTTCTATGACGGCCGCTCTGGAAACACCATATATTTT; cdr3_aa: CAWFFYDGRSGNTIYF
j_call: TRBJ1-5; v_call: TRBV18; clone_size: many; cdr3_length: 13; d_call: NA; cdr3_nt: TGTGCCAGCTCGCAGACAGATACTAGGGGTCAGCATTTT; cdr3_aa: CASSQTDTRGQHF
j_call: TRBJ1-1; v_call: TRBV28; clone_size: many; cdr3_length: 13; d_call: NA; cdr3_nt: TGTGCCAGCAGTTTAGGGGGTCTCACTGAAGCTTTCTTT; cdr3_aa: CASSLGGLTEAFF
j_call: TRBJ2-1; v_call: TRBV7-2; clone_size: many; cdr3_length: 14; d_call: NA; cdr3_nt: TGTGCCAGCAGCATACAGCAATTAGCCAATGAGCAGTTCTTC; cdr3_aa: CASSIQQLANEQFF
j_call: TRBJ2-1; v_call: TRBV30; clone_size: many; cdr3_length: 14; d_call: NA; cdr3_nt: TGTGCCTGGACCCGGGACAACTCCTACAATGAGCAGTTCTTC; cdr3_aa: CAWTRDNSYNEQFF
j_call: TRBJ2-7; v_call: TRBV4-1; clone_size: NA; cdr3_length: 15; d_call: NA; cdr3_nt: TGCGCCAGCAGCCAAGAAGCAGGACGGCGGTCCGAGCAGTACTTC; cdr3_aa: CASSQEAGRRSEQYF
j_call: TRBJ1-2; v_call: TRBV4-1; clone_size: few; cdr3_length: 16; d_call: NA; cdr3_nt: TGCGCCAGCAGCCAAGATGCGGGAATTGTTGACTATGGCTACACCTTC; cdr3_aa: CASSQDAGIVDYGYTF
j_call: TRBJ2-3; v_call: TRBV18; clone_size: many; cdr3_length: 15; d_call: TRBD2; cdr3_nt: TGTGCCAGCTCTCCCGGGACTAGCGGCGGAGATACGCAGTATTTT; cdr3_aa: CASSPGTSGGDTQYF
j_call: TRBJ2-7; v_call: TRBV6-1; clone_size: many; cdr3_length: 11; d_call: NA; cdr3_nt: TGTGCCAGCAGAAAGAATCGCGAGCAGTACTTC; cdr3_aa: CASRKNREQYF
j_call: TRBJ2-7; v_call: TRBV28; clone_size: many; cdr3_length: 16; d_call: TRBD2; cdr3_nt: TGTGCCAGCAGTTCCCCAGCGCGGGAGAGCTCCTACGAGCAGTACTTC; cdr3_aa: CASSSPARESSYEQYF
j_call: TRBJ2-5; v_call: TRBV6-2/TRBV6-3; clone_size: few; cdr3_length: 14; d_call: NA; cdr3_nt: TGTGCCAGCAGTTACGCCAGGGAGGAAGAGACCCAGTACTTC; cdr3_aa: CASSYAREEETQYF
j_call: TRBJ1-4; v_call: TRBV5-5; clone_size: few; cdr3_length: 14; d_call: NA; cdr3_nt: TGTGCCAGCAATCACGGGATGCTTAATGAAAAACTGTTTTTT; cdr3_aa: CASNHGMLNEKLFF
j_call: TRBJ1-4; v_call: TRBV28; clone_size: many; cdr3_length: 17; d_call: TRBD1; cdr3_nt: TGTGCCAGCAGCCTCCAGGGGGCGGTTTTAACTAATGAAAAACTGTTTTTT; cdr3_aa: CASSLQGAVLTNEKLFF
j_call: TRBJ2-6; v_call: TRBV5-1; clone_size: NA; cdr3_length: 18; d_call: TRBD1; cdr3_nt: TGCGCCAGCAGCTTGTGGGACAGGGCTTTGTCTGGGGCCAACGTCCTGACTTTC; cdr3_aa: CASSLWDRALSGANVLTF
j_call: TRBJ1-1; v_call: TRBV6-1; clone_size: few; cdr3_length: 14; d_call: NA; cdr3_nt: TGTGCCAGCAGGACGGACAGACTGAACACTGAAGCTTTCTTT; cdr3_aa: CASRTDRLNTEAFF
j_call: TRBJ1-1; v_call: TRBV3-1; clone_size: many; cdr3_length: 14; d_call: NA; cdr3_nt: TGTGCCAGCAGCCAGGGGACCATGAACACTGAAGCTTTCTTT; cdr3_aa: CASSQGTMNTEAFF
j_call: TRBJ1-1; v_call: TRBV7-2; clone_size: NA; cdr3_length: 15; d_call: NA; cdr3_nt: TGTGCCAGCAGCTTAGTCATTGTCCAGAACACTGAAGCTTTCTTT; cdr3_aa: CASSLVIVQNTEAFF
j_call: TRBJ2-5; v_call: TRBV28; clone_size: many; cdr3_length: 13; d_call: TRBD1; cdr3_nt: TGTGCCAGCAGAGGACAGGATCAAGAGACCCAGTACTTC; cdr3_aa: CASRGQDQETQYF
j_call: TRBJ1-1; v_call: TRBV4-3; clone_size: once; cdr3_length: 13; d_call: NA; cdr3_nt: TGCGCCAGCAGCCAAGATCTGGCTTTTGAAGCTTTCTTT; cdr3_aa: CASSQDLAFEAFF
j_call: TRBJ1-3; v_call: TRBV12-5; clone_size: NA; cdr3_length: 14; d_call: NA; cdr3_nt: TGTGCTAGTGGTTTTGGGATTGGGGGAAACACCATATATTTT; cdr3_aa: CASGFGIGGNTIYF
j_call: TRBJ1-2; v_call: TRBV7-9; clone_size: many; cdr3_length: 13; d_call: NA; cdr3_nt: TGTGCCAGCAGCTTAGCCAACGCGTTTGGCTACACCTTC; cdr3_aa: CASSLANAFGYTF
j_call: TRBJ2-2; v_call: TRBV2; clone_size: many; cdr3_length: 17; d_call: NA; cdr3_nt: TGTGCCAGCAGGATTGTCATCGACAGGTTAAACACCGGGGAGCTGTTTTTT; cdr3_aa: CASRIVIDRLNTGELFF
j_call: TRBJ2-3; v_call: TRBV19; clone_size: once; cdr3_length: 14; d_call: NA; cdr3_nt: TGTGCCAGTAGACATCCCGGGGAATTAGATACGCAGTATTTT; cdr3_aa: CASRHPGELDTQYF
j_call: TRBJ2-1; v_call: TRBV9; clone_size: NA; cdr3_length: 14; d_call: NA; cdr3_nt: TGTGCCAGCAGCGATGCTAGCGTGTACAATGAGCAGTTCTTC; cdr3_aa: CASSDASVYNEQFF
j_call: TRBJ1-4; v_call: TRBV19; clone_size: once; cdr3_length: 14; d_call: NA; cdr3_nt: TGTGCCAGTGCCCACACAGACGTAAATGAAAAACTGTTTTTT; cdr3_aa: CASAHTDVNEKLFF
j_call: TRBJ2-3; v_call: TRBV7-9; clone_size: NA; cdr3_length: 15; d_call: TRBD2; cdr3_nt: TGTGCCAGCAGCTTAGGGTTAGCGGGAGCAGATACGCGGTATTTT; cdr3_aa: CASSLGLAGADTRYF
j_call: TRBJ1-2; v_call: TRBV3-1; clone_size: many; cdr3_length: 19; d_call: TRBD1; cdr3_nt: TGTGCCAGCAGCCCGACTTTACGTAGGACAGGACCTCTTAACTATGGCTACACCTTC; cdr3_aa: CASSPTLRRTGPLNYGYTF
j_call: TRBJ2-3; v_call: TRBV4-1; clone_size: many; cdr3_length: 15; d_call: TRBD2; cdr3_nt: TGCGCCAGCAGCAGGACTAGCTCCCACACAGATACGCAGTATTTT; cdr3_aa: CASSRTSSHTDTQYF
j_call: TRBJ2-3; v_call: TRBV11-2; clone_size: once; cdr3_length: 18; d_call: NA; cdr3_nt: TGCGCCAGCACCTTTGAAAACCAAATGGGGTCTAGCACAGATACGCAGTATTTT; cdr3_aa: CASTFENQMGSSTDTQYF
j_call: TRBJ1-1; v_call: TRBV27; clone_size: many; cdr3_length: 14; d_call: NA; cdr3_nt: TGTGCCAGCAGTTTAAATCGGGGTAACACTGAAGCTTTCTTT; cdr3_aa: CASSLNRGNTEAFF
j_call: TRBJ1-2; v_call: TRBV6-2/TRBV6-3; clone_size: many; cdr3_length: 16; d_call: NA; cdr3_nt: TGTGCCAGCAGTTCGTGGACCCAAAGGAGCACCTATGGCTACACCTTC; cdr3_aa: CASSSWTQRSTYGYTF
j_call: TRBJ2-7; v_call: TRBV5-1; clone_size: many; cdr3_length: 15; d_call: NA; cdr3_nt: TGCGCCAGCAGCTTGTTTTACCAGCCCTCCTACGAGCAGTACTTC; cdr3_aa: CASSLFYQPSYEQYF
j_call: TRBJ1-1; v_call: TRBV20-1; clone_size: many; cdr3_length: 11; d_call: TRBD1; cdr3_nt: TGCGGGGCTTTGGGTGGGACAGTAATTTTCTTT; cdr3_aa: CGALGGTVIFF
j_call: TRBJ2-6; v_call: TRBV2; clone_size: many; cdr3_length: 14; d_call: NA; cdr3_nt: TGTGCCAGCGGGGTGGGGGGAGGGGCCAACGTCCTGACTTTC; cdr3_aa: CASGVGGGANVLTF
j_call: TRBJ2-7; v_call: TRBV7-2; clone_size: many; cdr3_length: 13; d_call: NA; cdr3_nt: TGTGCCAGCAGCTTCCCCCAGCACTACGAGCAGTACTTC; cdr3_aa: CASSFPQHYEQYF
j_call: TRBJ2-1; v_call: TRBV18; clone_size: NA; cdr3_length: 12; d_call: NA; cdr3_nt: TGTGCCAGCTCACCCAGTTTCCATGAGCAGTTCTTC; cdr3_aa: CASSPSFHEQFF
j_call: TRBJ2-7; v_call: TRBV6-1; clone_size: few; cdr3_length: 13; d_call: NA; cdr3_nt: TGTGCCAGCACGAGCCAGCGGGCCCTCGAGCAGTACTTC; cdr3_aa: CASTSQRALEQYF
j_call: TRBJ1-5; v_call: TRBV7-8; clone_size: NA; cdr3_length: 17; d_call: TRBD1; cdr3_nt: TGTGCCAGCAGCCCCAGGGCTGGACAGGGGAGGAATCAGCCCCAGCATTTT; cdr3_aa: CASSPRAGQGRNQPQHF
j_call: TRBJ2-3; v_call: TRBV7-9; clone_size: many; cdr3_length: 14; d_call: NA; cdr3_nt: TGTGCCAGCAGCTCCAGGGCGCCATCGGATACGCAGTATTTT; cdr3_aa: CASSSRAPSDTQYF
j_call: TRBJ2-2; v_call: TRBV2; clone_size: many; cdr3_length: 14; d_call: NA; cdr3_nt: TGTGCCAGCAGTGTGTTTACAGGGATGGGGGAGCTGTTTTTT; cdr3_aa: CASSVFTGMGELFF
j_call: TRBJ1-2; v_call: TRBV4-2; clone_size: NA; cdr3_length: 13; d_call: TRBD1; cdr3_nt: TGTGCCAGCAGGGGAGGGACAGGGGATGGCTACACCTTC; cdr3_aa: CASRGGTGDGYTF
j_call: TRBJ1-1; v_call: TRBV2; clone_size: many; cdr3_length: 13; d_call: NA; cdr3_nt: TGTGCCAGCACTCTAGACCAGAACACTGAAGCTTTCTTT; cdr3_aa: CASTLDQNTEAFF
j_call: TRBJ2-7; v_call: TRBV13; clone_size: many; cdr3_length: 16; d_call: TRBD2; cdr3_nt: TGTGCCAGCAGTATTCTCCCTAGCGGGGCGTCCTACGAGCAGTACTTC; cdr3_aa: CASSILPSGASYEQYF
j_call: TRBJ2-5; v_call: TRBV7-9; clone_size: few; cdr3_length: 15; d_call: NA; cdr3_nt: TGTGCCAGCAGCTTAGCGCTGGGGAACCAAGAGACCCAGTACTTC; cdr3_aa: CASSLALGNQETQYF
j_call: TRBJ2-1; v_call: TRBV2; clone_size: many; cdr3_length: 15; d_call: NA; cdr3_nt: TGTGCCAGCAGTCTTGGACAGGGCGGGGGAGATGAGCAGTTCTTC; cdr3_aa: CASSLGQGGGDEQFF
j_call: TRBJ1-6; v_call: TRBV30; clone_size: NA; cdr3_length: 14; d_call: TRBD1; cdr3_nt: TGTGCCTGGGGTGCGACAGGGGGTAATTCACCCCTCCACTTT; cdr3_aa: CAWGATGGNSPLHF